The 9 T cell receptor beta chains below were found in one sample sequenced in a study of blood T cell repertoires in COVID-19. The data were produced by immunoSEQ multiplex PCR, yet TCRdb's version contains in-frame clones alone and is incomplete. The sample includes roughly 210,000 clones, roughly 87% seen only once; the top ten take less than 8%. Sequences were obtained from PBMCs or T cells enriched from blood (not recorded which). The receptors derive from a man aged 30-40 years in a cohort exposed to, infected with or recovered from COVID-19 (not recorded which).

The chain is built from TRBV19 and TRBJ2-5; 10 bases map to TRBD1. The last part of the DNA fits TRBJ2-7 better; the J call may be wrong. This CDR3 spans 15 amino acids. CDR1 and CDR2 (germline): LNHDA, SQIVND (reference sequence). Here the CDR3 reads CASSVSGTGAYEQYF. The CDR3 region has the DNA TGTGCCAGTAGTGTCTCCGGGACAGGGGCCTACGAGCAGTACTTC.

This chain uses TRBV11-3 with TRBJ1-1; 9 bases fit TRBD1. The V and J ends lost 5 bases and 1 base, in that order; junction bases with no gene match: 14. Per germline, CDR1 SGHNT and CDR2 YENEEA. CDR3 length: 18 residues. CDR3 nucleotides: TGTGCCAGCAGCCCGGGCCCTGGGACAGGGAAATCGAACACTGAAGCTTTCTTT. This encodes CASSPGPGTGKSNTEAFF.

The V and J genes are TRBV15 and TRBJ1-1; D gene uncertain. V shed 1 base and J shed 9 bases, with 15 bases lying between them. The CDR3 is made up of 14 amino acids. Germline-derived CDR1 and CDR2 are LNHNV and YYDKDF (reference sequence). CDR3 loop: CATSRVPRRSKAFF. The DNA of the CDR3 is TGTGCCACCAGCAGAGTCCCTCGCCGGTCGAAAGCTTTCTTT.

The chain is built from TRBV5-4 and TRBJ2-1, with D maybe TRBD1 (6 bases). CDR3 size: 13 residues. V was trimmed by 4 bases and J by 7 bases, leaving 12 bases between them. In germline, CDR1 is SGHNT, CDR2 YYREEE (reference sequence). DNA of the CDR3: TGTGCCAGCAGCCTACAGGGATATAATGAGCAGTTCTTC. Translating gives CASSLQGYNEQFF.

J is TRBJ2-5 and V is TRBV6-5; TRBD1 is a possible D gene (5 bases). Looked up from germline, CDR1 is MNHEY and CDR2 is SVGAGI. V was shortened by 5 bases and J by 4 bases, with 8 bases between the two germline ends. The CDR3 runs to 12 residues. The CDR3 protein is CASSQGVETQYF. CDR3 nucleotide sequence: TGTGCCAGCAGTCAGGGTGTAGAGACCCAGTACTTC.

The V gene is TRBV19, the J gene TRBJ1-5; maybe TRBD1 (6 bases). CDR3 size: 14 residues. Germline CDR1 and CDR2: LNHDA and SQIVND (reference sequence). Trimming took 7 bases from V and 3 from J, leaving 13 bases between them. The CDR3 sequence: CASTSGQLNQPQHF. The CDR3 DNA reads TGTGCCAGTACGTCCGGACAGCTCAATCAGCCCCAGCATTTT.

This chain links TRBV24-1 with TRBJ1-5; 11 nucleotides line up with TRBD1. The germline V gene encodes CDR1 KGHDR and CDR2 SFDVKD. V was clipped by 4 bases and J by 6 bases; unmatched bases: 7. CDR3 size: 16 residues. The CDR3 loop reads CATSEAGQGAIQPQHF. Written as DNA, the CDR3 is TGTGCCACCAGTGAGGCAGGACAGGGGGCGATTCAGCCCCAGCATTTT.

The chain carries TRBV5-8 and TRBJ1-1, with D perhaps matching TRBD1 (6 bases). CDR3 length: 18 residues. The ends were cut back, 0 bases at V and 4 bases at J, with 22 bases in the middle. Per germline, CDR1 SGHTS and CDR2 YDEGEE. The CDR3 DNA reads as TGTGCCAGCAGCTTGGTAGGCGGGGGCGAAAGAGAAGTCACTGAAGCTTTCTTT. It translates to CASSLVGGGEREVTEAFF.

Only one count was recorded for this clone. V is TRBV5-1 and J is TRBJ2-7, with 11 bases that match TRBD1. V was clipped by 0 bases and J by 3 bases; unmatched bases: 5. Germline V gives CDR1 SGHRS, CDR2 YFSETQ. This CDR3 region has 16 residues. The CDR3 reads CASSLAPGTGGYEQYF. CDR3 DNA: TGCGCCAGCAGCTTGGCTCCCGGGACAGGGGGCTACGAGCAGTACTTC. Drawing the rest from reference TRBV5-1 and TRBJ2-7, the complete variable domain is KAGVTQTPRYLIKTRGQQVTLSCSPISGHRSVSWYQQTPGQGLQFLFEYFSETQRNKGNFPGRFSGRQFSNSRSEMNVSTLELGDSALYLCASSLAPGTGGYEQYFGPGTRLTVT.